Listed below are T cell receptor beta chains from one sample, sequenced in a study of blood T cell repertoires in COVID-19. The repertoire was sequenced with immunoSEQ multiplex PCR; TCRdb's copy has only in-frame clones and lacks some. The data hold more than 200,000 clones, with roughly 90% observed a single time. Sequenced input: peripheral blood. The receptors derive from a woman aged 45-65 years with acute or convalescent COVID-19. The conserved cysteine and the conserved F or W are not part of the CDR3 here. Fields, in order: V gene, CDR3 protein.

>TRBV5-1
ASSLRGRPNTGELF
>TRBV4-1
ASSQVTGENIQY
>TRBV6-5
ASSSRLNEQF
>TRBV19
ASSIDPPGLAGRTDTQY
>TRBV5-1
ASSSPSGGVQETQY
>TRBV12-3/TRBV12-4
ASRLSPGNTIY
>TRBV19
ASSIFGGANQPQH
>TRBV18
ASSRRDSYEQY
>TRBV4-3
ASSQEWTGGFYGYT
>TRBV20-1
SASGATGPSNQPQH
>TRBV5-8
ASSPPHGQSFYEQY
>TRBV24-1
ATSEPNRPYGYT
>TRBV7-9
ASRRDSEGNTEAF
>TRBV27
ASSPRVNSMNTEAF
>TRBV6-5
ASSSGRRGSNQPQH
>TRBV7-2
ASSPGQTAKNIQY
>TRBV11-2
ASSGGPGHAHYEQY
>TRBV19
ASRSGQGVLGELF
>TRBV10-2
ASRTGDTEAF
>TRBV9
ASSVVGLAGVGGELF
>TRBV11-2
ASSLAASGSKDEQY
>TRBV2
ASTAGLGDTQY
>TRBV13
ASSSAANPYEQY
>TRBV15
ATNWGTSGRGSYNEQF
>TRBV27
ASSLGQGADGYT
>TRBV19
ASSSGQVTDSNQPQH
>TRBV18
ASSLPTANTEAF
>TRBV30
AWSGQGAQAKNIQY
>TRBV20-1
SASNGGLYT
>TRBV18
ASSPTGEETQY
>TRBV27
ASSKNPDIQY
>TRBV19
ARRRVTYEQY
>TRBV7-2
ASSLVGQNLYGYT
>TRBV5-1
ASSLEGLAYYATGELF
>TRBV7-2
ASSLTPPPGGETQY
>TRBV19
ASSLQGLGETQY
>TRBV2
ASGGGLGNEQF